This TCR beta chain was recovered during a study of blood T cell repertoires in COVID-19. Study summary: The cDNA or gDNA used as material had been derived from T cells, B-cell-depleted T cells, or PBMCs.

This clone was detected only a few times. Original handling: Reference gene primer amplification yielded estimated nucleated cell counts. Assay used: immunoSEQ multiplex PCR; TCRdb lists only in-frame clones, some missing. For V, J and clone size, that table is used; D and trimming come from the DNA. The repertoire holds some 180,000 clones, with under 90% as singletons. Germline CDR1 reads MGHRA; CDR2 reads YSYEKL. CDR3 length equals 15 residues. The junction had 8 bases not matched to a gene; V was cut back by 4 bases and J by 3 bases. Material: peripheral blood. This sequence originates from an elderly woman with acute or convalescent COVID-19. V is TRBV4-1 and J is TRBJ2-7, with 8 bases identical to TRBD2. The CDR3 DNA follows: TGCGCCAGCAGCCTCTATGCGGGGGGCGACTACGAGCAGTACTTC. Amino acids: CASSLYAGGDYEQYF.